The 21 T cell receptor beta chains below were found in one sample sequenced in a study of cytomegalovirus exposure and HLA in healthy donors. Use of 60 Vbeta and 13 Jbeta primers characterized the PCR. Measured with immunoSEQ multiplex PCR; TCRdb has only the in-frame clones, and not every one. The table shows around 130,000 clones, with around 8.5% occurring only once. The sample was PBMCs. These receptor sequences come from a man aged 35 to 55 in good health and CMV-seronegative.

V and J are TRBV5-4 and TRBJ2-3; 13 positions match TRBD2. The CDR3 contains 15 residues. Germline V gives CDR1 SGHNT, CDR2 YYREEE (reference sequence). V was clipped by 4 bases and J by 6 bases; unmatched bases: 5. DNA for the CDR3: TGTGCCAGCAGCCCTACTAGCGGGGGGGCCGATACGCAGTATTTT. As protein: CASSPTSGGADTQYF.

CDR3: CASSPQNSYNSPLHF. The CDR3 nucleotides are TGTGCCAGCAGCCCGCAGAACTCCTATAATTCACCCCTCCACTTT. The J gene is TRBJ1-6, the V gene TRBV5-4; D unresolved. The germline gives CDR1 SGHNT, CDR2 YYREEE (reference sequence). With 4 bases removed from V and 0 bases from J, the gap between germline ends came to 8 bases. The CDR3 loop spans 15 amino acids.

In DNA form, the CDR3 reads TGTGCCACTCGGGGGTTTAGCGGGGGGGCAGATACGCAGTATTTT. Encoded protein: CATRGFSGGADTQYF. The J gene is TRBJ2-3, the V gene TRBV7-2, with 11 bases aligning to TRBD2. The ends lost 10 bases at V and 4 bases at J; junction bases unmatched: 10. This CDR3 comprises 15 residues. The V gene's germline CDR1 is SGHTA and CDR2 FQGNSA. The variable domain in full, with the rest retrieved from reference TRBV7-2 and TRBJ2-3, is GAGVSQSPSNKVTEKGKDVELRCDPISGHTALYWYRQSLGQGLEFLIYFQGNSAPDKSGLPSDRFSAERTGGSVSTLTIQRTQQEDSAVYLCATRGFSGGADTQYFGPGTRLTVL.

The chain carries TRBV19 and TRBJ1-5; 8 bases line up with TRBD1. The CDR3 extends over 13 amino acids. J was trimmed by 5 bases and V by 4 bases; bases with no gene match: 1. Germline V CDR1 and CDR2: LNHDA, SQIVND (reference sequence). CDR3 nucleotide sequence: TGTGCCAGTAGTAGGACAGGGTATCAGCCCCAGCATTTT. This encodes CASSRTGYQPQHF.

To note about this clone: Within the sample, other DNA sequences also encode this same CDR3. V is TRBV4-2 and J is TRBJ2-3, with a tentative D call TRBD1 (7 bases). The V gene lost 1 base and the J gene lost 5 bases, with 19 bases spanning the gap. This CDR3 has 17 residues. Per the germline V gene, CDR1 is LGHNA and CDR2 is YNFKEQ. CDR3 DNA: TGTGCCAGCAGCCAAGTTTCACCGGGGCAGGGGGGAGATACGCAGTATTTT. This translates into CASSQVSPGQGGDTQYF.

The chain recombines TRBV25-1 with TRBJ2-5, with 9 bases aligning to TRBD1. CDR1 and CDR2 from the germline V gene are MGHDK and SYGVNS. The CDR3 runs to 16 residues. The junction had 7 bases not matched to a gene; V was cut back by 5 bases and J by 0 bases. CDR3 bases: TGTGCCAGCAGTAGCCCCGGGACAGGGAACCAAGAGACCCAGTACTTC. It is translated as CASSSPGTGNQETQYF.

This clone was found a few times. V gene TRBV6-1 combines with J gene TRBJ1-1; D remains unclear. CDR3 length: 13 amino acids. V dropped 4 bases and J dropped 2 bases, with 8 bases sitting between them. Germline CDR1 and CDR2: MNHNS and SASEGT. In DNA form, the CDR3 reads TGTGCCAGCAGTGGACTGGCCAACACTGAAGCTTTCTTT. Protein sequence: CASSGLANTEAFF.

The gene calls are TRBV25-1 and TRBJ2-7, with 14 positions matching TRBD2. Germline V gene lookup returns CDR1 MGHDK and CDR2 SYGVNS. This CDR3 region has 18 residues. After removal of 6 bases from V and 2 bases from J, the junction contained 12 bases not matched to a gene. CDR3 sequence (DNA): TGTGCCAGCAGAGGGGGGGGACTAGCGGGGGATTACACCTACGAGCAGTACTTC. It encodes CASRGGGLAGDYTYEQYF.

This clone showed up just a few times. The chain recombines TRBV9 with TRBJ1-3; D gene uncertain. The CDR3 covers 17 residues. The germline gives CDR1 SGDLS, CDR2 YYNGEE. V lost 0 bases, J lost 2 bases, and 15 bases lay in between. This CDR3 is CASSVGHSGSTGNTIYF. For the CDR3, the DNA is TGTGCCAGCAGCGTAGGCCACAGCGGGTCTACTGGAAACACCATATATTTT. Drawing the rest from reference TRBV9 and TRBJ1-3, the complete variable domain is DSGVTQTPKHLITATGQRVTLRCSPRSGDLSVYWYQQSLDQGLQFLIQYYNGEERAKGNILERFSAQQFPDLHSELNLSSLELGDSALYFCASSVGHSGSTGNTIYFGEGSWLTVV.

This clone was detected only a few times. This is likely an artifact of a read error, given a far larger clone one base away. The CDR3: CASSKDKGQGSDEQFF. CDR3 DNA: TGTGCCAGCAGCAAAGACAAAGGACAGGGTTCCGATGAGCAGTTCTTC. The chain links TRBV4-2 to TRBJ2-1, with 8 bases identical to TRBD1. The CDR3 is 16 amino acids. From germline, CDR1 is LGHNA and CDR2 YNFKEQ.

The sample holds a few counts of this clone. The rearrangement uses TRBV5-5 and TRBJ1-1; D uncertain. The V end was cut by 2 bases, the J end by 5 bases, with 10 bases between. Per germline, CDR1 SGHKS and CDR2 YYEKEE (reference sequence). The CDR3 has 13 residues. CDR3 DNA: TGTGCCAGCAGCTTCGGGGTAGGGACTGAAGCTTTCTTT. Translation: CASSFGVGTEAFF. Based on the CDR3 plus reference TRBV5-5 and TRBJ1-1, the full variable domain is DAGVTQSPTHLIKTRGQQVTLRCSPISGHKSVSWYQQVLGQGPQFIFQYYEKEERGRGNFPDRFSARQFPNYSSELNVNALLLGDSALYLCASSFGVGTEAFFGQGTRLTVV.

This clone occurred many times. This chain uses TRBV11-3 with TRBJ1-1, with D possibly TRBD1 on 6 matching bases. The V gene's germline CDR1 is SGHNT and CDR2 YENEEA. Trimming left V 1 base short and J 3 bases short, with 21 bases between. The CDR3 sequence is 18 residues long. CDR3 sequence reads: CASSLGGGRIVLDTEAFF. The DNA of the CDR3 is TGTGCCAGCAGCTTAGGGGGGGGGCGGATCGTTTTGGACACTGAAGCTTTCTTT.

The chain carries TRBV16 and TRBJ2-1; 11 bases agree with TRBD2. The V segment lost 6 bases and the J segment 3 bases; nucleotides outside the gene matches: 4. Germline CDR1 is KGHSY and CDR2 is FQNENV. The CDR3 is 15 amino acids. The DNA of the CDR3 is TGTGCCAGCAGACGTACTAGCGGGGGCTACAATGAGCAGTTCTTC. It yields the protein CASRRTSGGYNEQFF.

V is TRBV19 and J is TRBJ1-5; maybe TRBD1 (5 bases). The germline gives CDR1 LNHDA, CDR2 SQIVND (reference sequence). CDR3 size: 15 residues. Trimming removed 1 base at V and 7 bases at J, with 14 bases between. The CDR3 reads CASSIGRANGQPQHF. DNA for the CDR3: TGTGCCAGTAGTATAGGCAGGGCGAACGGACAGCCCCAGCATTTT.

This chain uses TRBV7-9 with TRBJ1-3; the D is unclear. Germline assignment: CDR1 SEHNR and CDR2 FQNEAQ (reference sequence). The CDR3 length is 15 residues. Trimming stripped 6 bases from V and 0 bases from J, with 12 bases between. The DNA of the CDR3 is TGTGCCAGCAGACAAACAGAAAACTCTGGAAACACCATATATTTT. This encodes CASRQTENSGNTIYF.

This clone was seen only a few times. Here the CDR3 DNA reads TGTGCCAGCAGCTCCCGACTAGCGGGGGTGGACACAGATACGCAGTATTTT. It is translated as CASSSRLAGVDTDTQYF. The chain joins TRBV7-2 to TRBJ2-3; 12 bases match TRBD2. This CDR3 comprises 17 residues. With 4 bases clipped from V and 2 bases from J, the junction kept 7 bases outside the gene matches. Germline CDR1 reads SGHTA; CDR2 reads FQGNSA.

This rearrangement joins TRBV10-2 to TRBJ2-3; 13 nucleotides align to TRBD2. From germline, CDR1 is WSHSY and CDR2 SAAADI. This CDR3 spans 16 amino acids. Germline trimming cut 3 bases from V and 5 bases from J; bases unmatched to any gene: 5. DNA of the CDR3: TGCGCCAGCAGTGAAACTAGCGGGGGGGCCGGAGATACGCAGTATTTT. Translated: CASSETSGGAGDTQYF.

This clone was seen only a few times. The chain links TRBV27 to TRBJ1-3; D is perhaps TRBD1 (5 bases). V shed 6 bases and J shed 0 bases, with 12 bases lying between them. The CDR3 loop spans 15 amino acids. Germline CDR1 reads MNHEY; CDR2 reads SMNVEV (reference sequence). CDR3 sequence: CASSPQGLSGNTIYF. The CDR3 region has the DNA TGTGCCAGCAGCCCGCAGGGTCTCTCTGGAAACACCATATATTTT.

The chain has TRBV18 and TRBJ1-1; a possible D gene is TRBD1 (5 bases). Germline CDR1 reads KGHSH; CDR2 reads LQKENI. The CDR3 extends over 15 amino acids. Trimming pared 2 bases from V and 5 bases from J, leaving 15 bases between. CDR3 DNA sequence: TGTGCCAGCTCACCATCCGGCGGGGGAAGGACTGAAGCTTTCTTT. Translating it yields CASSPSGGGRTEAFF.

This clone was recorded a few times. The chain joins TRBV5-4 to TRBJ2-2; 8 bases map to TRBD2. The germline gives CDR1 SGHNT, CDR2 YYREEE (reference sequence). CDR3 length: 13 residues. The J segment lost 6 bases and the V segment lost 9 bases, leaving 7 bases of the junction unmatched. DNA for the CDR3: TGTGCCACCTATCGGGGGGGCGCCGGGGAGCTGTTTTTT. It encodes CATYRGGAGELFF.

This clone showed up just a few times. V usage is TRBV10-1 and J usage is TRBJ2-2; TRBD2 agrees at 12 bases. The CDR3 runs 17 residues. V shed 4 bases and J 0 bases; nucleotides not matched to a gene: 3. Germline CDR1 is WNHNN and CDR2 is SYGVQD (reference sequence). CDR3 protein: CASSGASGGANTGELFF. For the CDR3, the DNA is TGCGCCAGCAGTGGTGCTAGCGGGGGGGCGAACACCGGGGAGCTGTTTTTT.